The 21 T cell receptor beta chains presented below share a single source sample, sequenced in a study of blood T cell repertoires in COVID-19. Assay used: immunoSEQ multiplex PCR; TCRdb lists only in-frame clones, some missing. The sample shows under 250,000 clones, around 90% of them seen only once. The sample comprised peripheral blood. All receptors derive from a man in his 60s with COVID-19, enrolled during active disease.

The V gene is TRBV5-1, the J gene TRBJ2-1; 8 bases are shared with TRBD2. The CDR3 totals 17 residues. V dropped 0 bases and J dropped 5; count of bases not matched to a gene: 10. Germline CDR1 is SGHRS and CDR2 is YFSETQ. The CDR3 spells CASSLAPASGGNNEQFF. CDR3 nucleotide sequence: TGCGCCAGCAGCTTGGCCCCCGCCAGCGGGGGAAACAATGAGCAGTTCTTC.

The CDR3: CASSTPSGGPPLHTDTQYF. In nucleotides, the CDR3 is TGTGCCAGCAGCACACCTAGCGGGGGCCCCCCACTTCACACAGATACGCAGTATTTT. The V and J genes are TRBV7-2 and TRBJ2-3; 10 bases line up with TRBD2. V lost 5 bases and J lost 2; bases outside the gene matches: 16. This CDR3 has 19 amino acids. The germline gives CDR1 SGHTA, CDR2 FQGNSA.

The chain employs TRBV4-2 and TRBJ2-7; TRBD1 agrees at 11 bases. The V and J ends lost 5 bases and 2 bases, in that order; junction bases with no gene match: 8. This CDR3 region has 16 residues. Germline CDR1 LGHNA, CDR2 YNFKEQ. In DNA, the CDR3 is TGTGCCAGCAGCACCCATTCGGGACAGGGGGCCTACGAGCAGTACTTC. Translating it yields CASSTHSGQGAYEQYF.

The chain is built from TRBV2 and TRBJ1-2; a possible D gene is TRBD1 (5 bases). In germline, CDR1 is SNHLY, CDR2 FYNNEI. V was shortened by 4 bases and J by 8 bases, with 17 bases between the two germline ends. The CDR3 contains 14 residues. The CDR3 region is CASSVNQGSEGYTF. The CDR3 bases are TGTGCCAGCAGTGTTAATCAGGGATCGGAGGGCTACACCTTC.

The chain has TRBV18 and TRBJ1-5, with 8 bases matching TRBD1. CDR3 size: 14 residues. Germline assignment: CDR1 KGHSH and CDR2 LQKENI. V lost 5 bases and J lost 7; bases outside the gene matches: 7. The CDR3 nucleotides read TGTGCCAGCTCAGAAGACAGGGGCCGGCAGCCCCAGCATTTT. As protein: CASSEDRGRQPQHF.

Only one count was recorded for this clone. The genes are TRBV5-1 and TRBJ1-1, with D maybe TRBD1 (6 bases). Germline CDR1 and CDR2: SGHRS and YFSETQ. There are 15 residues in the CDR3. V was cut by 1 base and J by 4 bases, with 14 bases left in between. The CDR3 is CASSLSGQLGTEAFF. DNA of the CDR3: TGCGCCAGCAGCTTGTCCGGACAGCTGGGCACTGAAGCTTTCTTT.

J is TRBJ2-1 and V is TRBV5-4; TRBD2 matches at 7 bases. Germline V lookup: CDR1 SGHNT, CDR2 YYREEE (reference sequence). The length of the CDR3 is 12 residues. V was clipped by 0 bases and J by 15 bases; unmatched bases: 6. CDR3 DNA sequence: TGTGCCAGCAGCTTGGAGGCGGGGGAGTCGTTCTTC. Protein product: CASSLEAGESFF.

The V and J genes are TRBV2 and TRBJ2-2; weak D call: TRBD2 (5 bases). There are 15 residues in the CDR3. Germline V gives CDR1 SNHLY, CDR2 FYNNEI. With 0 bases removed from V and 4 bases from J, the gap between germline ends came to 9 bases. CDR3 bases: TGTGCCAGCAGTGAAGCGCGAGGGCCCACCGGGGAGCTGTTTTTT. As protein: CASSEARGPTGELFF.

In nucleotides, the CDR3 is TGCGCCAGCAGCCAAGGAGTGGGCCTAGCGGGAGCCGGGGAGCTGTTTTTT. Protein product: CASSQGVGLAGAGELFF. The chain employs TRBV4-3 and TRBJ2-2, with 10 bases lining up with TRBD2. This CDR3 is built from 17 residues. V was pared by 1 base and J by 6 bases, with 8 bases of the junction left unmatched. The germline V gene has CDR1 LGHNA and CDR2 YSLEER.

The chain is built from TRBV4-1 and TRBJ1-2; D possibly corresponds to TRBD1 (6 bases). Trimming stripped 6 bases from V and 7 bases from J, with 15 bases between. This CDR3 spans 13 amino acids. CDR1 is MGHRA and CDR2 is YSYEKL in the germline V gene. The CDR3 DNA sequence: TGCGCCAGCAGTCAACAGGGACTTGGTGGCTACACCTTC. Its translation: CASSQQGLGGYTF.

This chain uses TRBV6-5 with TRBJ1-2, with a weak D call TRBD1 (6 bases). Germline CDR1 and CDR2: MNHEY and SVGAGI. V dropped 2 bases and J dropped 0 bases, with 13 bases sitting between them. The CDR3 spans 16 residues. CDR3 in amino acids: CASSYLQGSANYGYTF. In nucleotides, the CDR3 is TGTGCCAGCAGTTACCTTCAGGGGTCAGCTAACTATGGCTACACCTTC.

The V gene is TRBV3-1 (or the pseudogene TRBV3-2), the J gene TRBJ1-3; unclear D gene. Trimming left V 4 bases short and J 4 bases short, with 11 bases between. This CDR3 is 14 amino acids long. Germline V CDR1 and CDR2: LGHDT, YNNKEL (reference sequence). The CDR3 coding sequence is TGTGCCAGCAGCCGAGGCCACTCCGGAAACACCATATATTTT. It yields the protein CASSRGHSGNTIYF.

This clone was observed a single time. CDR3 DNA: TGTGCCAGCAGTGAATACGAGGGGGGGTTCACAGATACGCAGTATTTT. This translates into CASSEYEGGFTDTQYF. The chain carries TRBV25-1 and TRBJ2-3, with D possibly matching TRBD2 (7 bases). The CDR3 loop spans 16 amino acids. CDR1 and CDR2 from the germline V gene are MGHDK and SYGVNS. V dropped 0 bases and J dropped 2 bases, with 12 bases sitting between them.

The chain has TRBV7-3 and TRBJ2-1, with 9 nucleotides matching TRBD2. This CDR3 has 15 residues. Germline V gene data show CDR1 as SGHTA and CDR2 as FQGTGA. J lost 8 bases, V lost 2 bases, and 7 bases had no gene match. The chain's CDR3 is CASSLALAGADEQFF. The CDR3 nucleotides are TGTGCCAGCAGCTTAGCCTTAGCGGGGGCAGATGAGCAGTTCTTC.

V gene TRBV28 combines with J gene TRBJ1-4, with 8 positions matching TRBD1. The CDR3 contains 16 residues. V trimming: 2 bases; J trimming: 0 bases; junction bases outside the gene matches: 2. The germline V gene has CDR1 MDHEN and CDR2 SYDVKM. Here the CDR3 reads CASSLQGAATNEKLFF. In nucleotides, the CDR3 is TGTGCCAGCAGTTTACAGGGGGCGGCAACTAATGAAAAACTGTTTTTT. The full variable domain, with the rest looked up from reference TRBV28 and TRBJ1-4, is DVKVTQSSRYLVKRTGEKVFLECVQDMDHENMFWYRQDPGLGLRLIYFSYDVKMKEKGDIPEGYSVSREKKERFSLILESASTNQTSMYLCASSLQGAATNEKLFFGSGTQLSVL.

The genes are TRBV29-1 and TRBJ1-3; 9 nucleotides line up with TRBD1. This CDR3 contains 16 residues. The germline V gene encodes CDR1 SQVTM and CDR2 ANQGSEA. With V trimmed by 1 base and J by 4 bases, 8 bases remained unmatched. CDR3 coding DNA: TGCAGCGTTGAAGCCGGAAACAGGGGGCGAGGAAACACCATATATTTT. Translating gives CSVEAGNRGRGNTIYF.

The CDR3 loop is CASSWGGKLFF. The CDR3 coding sequence is TGTGCCAGCAGCTGGGGAGGTAAACTGTTTTTT. The J gene is TRBJ1-4, the V gene TRBV11-2; no reliable D call. CDR1 and CDR2 from the germline V gene are SGHAT and FQNNGV. V was pared by 4 bases and J by 11 bases, with 8 bases between. The CDR3 totals 11 residues.

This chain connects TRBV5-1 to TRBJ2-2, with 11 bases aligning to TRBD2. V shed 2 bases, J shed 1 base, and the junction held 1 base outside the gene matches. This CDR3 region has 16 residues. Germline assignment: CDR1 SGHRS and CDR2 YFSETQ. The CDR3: CASSFGTSGNTGELFF. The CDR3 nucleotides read TGCGCCAGCAGCTTCGGGACTAGCGGGAACACCGGGGAGCTGTTTTTT.

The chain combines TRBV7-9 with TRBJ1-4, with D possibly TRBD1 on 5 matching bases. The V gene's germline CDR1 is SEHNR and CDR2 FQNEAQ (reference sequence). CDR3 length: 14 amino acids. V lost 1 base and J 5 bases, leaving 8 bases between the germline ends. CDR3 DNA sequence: TGTGCCAGCAGCTTAGGGGCAGGGAATGAAAAACTGTTTTTT. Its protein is CASSLGAGNEKLFF.

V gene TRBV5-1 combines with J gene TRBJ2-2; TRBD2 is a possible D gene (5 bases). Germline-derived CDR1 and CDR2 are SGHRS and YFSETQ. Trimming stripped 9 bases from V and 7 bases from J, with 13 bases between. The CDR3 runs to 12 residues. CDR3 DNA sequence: TGCGCCATCTCGGACGGGGACGGGGAGCTGTTTTTT. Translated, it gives CAISDGDGELFF. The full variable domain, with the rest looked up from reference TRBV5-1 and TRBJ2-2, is KAGVTQTPRYLIKTRGQQVTLSCSPISGHRSVSWYQQTPGQGLQFLFEYFSETQRNKGNFPGRFSGRQFSNSRSEMNVSTLELGDSALYLCAISDGDGELFFGEGSRLTVL.

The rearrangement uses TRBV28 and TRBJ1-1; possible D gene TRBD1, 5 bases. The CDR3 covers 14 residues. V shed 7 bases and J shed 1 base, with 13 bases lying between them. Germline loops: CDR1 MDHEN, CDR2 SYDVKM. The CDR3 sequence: CASNPGGRNTEAFF. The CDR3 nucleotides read TGTGCCAGCAACCCCGGGGGGAGGAACACTGAAGCTTTCTTT.